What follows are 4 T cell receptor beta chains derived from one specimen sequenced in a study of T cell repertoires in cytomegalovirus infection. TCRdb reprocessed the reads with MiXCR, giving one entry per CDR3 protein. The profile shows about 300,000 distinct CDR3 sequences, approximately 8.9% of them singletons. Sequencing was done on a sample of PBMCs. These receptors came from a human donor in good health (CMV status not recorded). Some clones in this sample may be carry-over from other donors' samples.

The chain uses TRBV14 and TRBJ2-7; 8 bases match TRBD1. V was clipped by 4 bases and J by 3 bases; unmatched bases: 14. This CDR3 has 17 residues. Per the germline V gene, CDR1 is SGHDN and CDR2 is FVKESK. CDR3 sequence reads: CASSPGQGQATNYEQYF. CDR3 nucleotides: TGTGCCAGCAGCCCCGGACAGGGCCAGGCGACTAACTACGAGCAGTACTTC.

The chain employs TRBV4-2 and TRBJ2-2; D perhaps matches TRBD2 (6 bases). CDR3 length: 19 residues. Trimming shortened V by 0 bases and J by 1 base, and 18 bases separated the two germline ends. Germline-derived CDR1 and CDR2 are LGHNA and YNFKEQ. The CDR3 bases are TGTGCCAGCAGCCAAGATCGGCTAGCGATCCTGGGGAACACCGGGGAGCTGTTTTTT. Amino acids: CASSQDRLAILGNTGELFF.

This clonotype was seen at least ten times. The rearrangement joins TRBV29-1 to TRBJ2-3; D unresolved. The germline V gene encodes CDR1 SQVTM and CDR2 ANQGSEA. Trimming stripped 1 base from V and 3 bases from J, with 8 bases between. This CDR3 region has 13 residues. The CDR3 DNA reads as TGCAGCGTTGAAGGACAAGGTACAGATACGCAGTATTTT. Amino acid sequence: CSVEGQGTDTQYF.

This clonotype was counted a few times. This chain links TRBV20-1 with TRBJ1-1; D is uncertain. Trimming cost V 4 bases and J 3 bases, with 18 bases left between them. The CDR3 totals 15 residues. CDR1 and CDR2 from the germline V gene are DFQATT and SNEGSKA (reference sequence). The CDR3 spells CSAKGRRWSDTEAFF. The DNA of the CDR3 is TGCAGTGCTAAAGGGAGGAGGTGGTCCGACACTGAAGCTTTCTTT.